This TCR beta chain was obtained from a study of blood T cell repertoires in COVID-19. Study details: Sources were T cells, B-cell-depleted T cells, or PBMCs; the material itself was cDNA or gDNA.

CDR1 and CDR2 from the germline V gene are SGHTA and FQGTGA. This CDR3 contains 17 residues. J lost 0 bases, V lost 3 bases, and 5 bases had no gene match. As processed by the authors: Estimation of nucleated cell counts relied on the amplification of reference gene primers. Sequenced by immunoSEQ multiplex PCR; TCRdb stores in-frame clones only, minus some. V and J calls and clone size are given by that table; D and trimming were obtained from the DNA. In the table there are about 220,000 clones, about three quarters of which are singletons. The V call is TRBV7-3, the J call TRBJ2-2; the match to TRBD2 covers 9 bases. Specimen: peripheral blood. This sequence was found in a woman between 70 and 85 years old with acute or convalescent COVID-19. The DNA of the CDR3 is TGTGCCAGCAGCTTCCCAGCGGGGGGTACGAACACCGGGGAGCTGTTTTTT. Translated: CASSFPAGGTNTGELFF.